The clone carrying this T cell receptor beta chain was counted a single time. Its antigen is unknown. These data originate in a study of cytomegalovirus exposure and HLA in healthy donors. Study context: Inside one of the first data releases sat about 91 million unique TCRs taken from HLA-typed donors.

Notes on the study in general: Within the data, a cluster of highly shared sequence variants was likely a sequencing artifact. Previous analysis showed most TCR beta V segments were productive about 87% or about 30% of the time.

Trimming at V came to 3 bases and at J to 3 bases, leaving 4 bases not matched to a gene. The CDR3 loop spans 14 amino acids. Germline CDR1 reads MNHNS; CDR2 reads SASEGT. PCR amplification relied on 60 Vbeta primers (plus 13 Jbeta primers). Assay: immunoSEQ multiplex PCR; the TCRdb copy retains only in-frame clones and omits some. The data show around 170,000 clones, roughly 80% seen once. The sample was PBMCs. V usage is TRBV6-1 and J usage is TRBJ2-7, with 8 positions matching TRBD1. The sequence derives from a man aged 50 to 60 in good health and CMV-seropositive. The DNA of the CDR3 is TGTGCCAGCAGTGAGTGGACAGGGAGCTACGAGCAGTACTTC. Translating gives CASSEWTGSYEQYF.